One sample yielded the 22 T cell receptor beta chains listed below, sequenced in a study of human thymus T cells. Sequencing used immunoSEQ multiplex PCR; TCRdb keeps in-frame clones, though not all of them. The sample lists tens of thousands of clones; roughly 96% were seen once. Surgeons resected thymus tissue during corrective heart surgery. The sequenced sample consisted of thymus tissue. The receptors were gathered from a boy in the first two years of life with a congenital heart defect but otherwise immunologically healthy.

The rearrangement joins TRBV27 to TRBJ2-3; 9 positions agree with TRBD2. Losses at the gene ends were 3 bases for V and 3 bases for J; bases not matched to a gene: 13. This CDR3 spans 18 amino acids. Germline CDR1 is MNHEY and CDR2 is SMNVEV (reference sequence). The CDR3 bases are TGTGCCAGCAGTTTCGAACGGCGGGAGGGCCCTCGAACAGATACGCAGTATTTT. Its translation: CASSFERREGPRTDTQYF.

In this sample, this clone turned up once. This chain joins TRBV27 and TRBJ1-1; possible D gene TRBD1, 5 bases. Trimming shortened V by 5 bases and J by 2 bases, and 21 bases separated the two germline ends. This CDR3 is built from 17 residues. Germline V gives CDR1 MNHEY, CDR2 SMNVEV (reference sequence). The CDR3: CASSKQRQNSENTEAFF. The CDR3 bases are TGTGCCAGCAGTAAACAGCGACAGAATTCTGAAAACACTGAAGCTTTCTTT.

V usage is TRBV28 and J usage is TRBJ2-3; D gene unclear. In germline, CDR1 is MDHEN, CDR2 SYDVKM. The V end lost 2 bases, the J end lost 0 bases, and 6 bases lay between the germline ends. The CDR3 runs 14 residues. CDR3: CASSLSGSTDTQYF. Here the CDR3 DNA reads TGTGCCAGCAGTTTAAGTGGGAGCACAGATACGCAGTATTTT.

This chain uses TRBV19 with TRBJ2-2, with 14 positions matching TRBD2. Germline V gene sequence: CDR1 LNHDA, CDR2 SQIVND (reference sequence). CDR3 length equals 18 residues. V gave up 4 bases and J gave up 6 bases; unmatched junction bases: 10. CDR3 DNA sequence: TGTGCCAGTAGTACGACCCCGACTAGCGGGGGGGCGGCCGGGGAGCTGTTTTTT. It encodes CASSTTPTSGGAAGELFF.

The count of this clone is one. The chain combines TRBV7-9 with TRBJ2-2; D remains ambiguous. Germline CDR1 is SEHNR and CDR2 is FQNEAQ (reference sequence). The length of the CDR3 is 16 residues. V lost 2 bases and J 0 bases, leaving 10 bases between the germline ends. DNA for the CDR3: TGTGCCAGCAGCTTATTGGCGCCGACGAACACCGGGGAGCTGTTTTTT. It specifies CASSLLAPTNTGELFF.

The J gene is TRBJ2-3, the V gene TRBV9; TRBD2 aligns across 14 bases. Germline values: CDR1 SGDLS, CDR2 YYNGEE. This CDR3 has 18 amino acids. V gave up 4 bases and J gave up 8 bases; unmatched junction bases: 15. The CDR3: CASSLGLAGEARGGTQYF. DNA of the CDR3: TGTGCCAGCAGCTTGGGACTAGCGGGGGAGGCCCGGGGCGGTACGCAGTATTTT.

The chain combines TRBV10-2 with TRBJ2-3; TRBD2 matches 10 bases. The germline V gene encodes CDR1 WSHSY and CDR2 SAAADI. CDR3 length: 15 residues. Germline trimming cut 6 bases from V and 1 base from J; bases unmatched to any gene: 4. CDR3 sequence (DNA): TGCGCCAGCAGACCCGGGACTAGCGGCACAGATACGCAGTATTTT. This translates into CASRPGTSGTDTQYF.

The rearrangement uses TRBV15 and TRBJ1-1; D is uncertain. V lost 8 bases and J 4 bases, leaving 8 bases between the germline ends. The CDR3 runs to 11 residues. Looked up from germline, CDR1 is LNHNV and CDR2 is YYDKDF (reference sequence). In DNA, the CDR3 is TGTGCCACCGTAGGGCCCACTGAAGCTTTCTTT. Translation gives CATVGPTEAFF.

The chain recombines TRBV27 with TRBJ1-1; D may be TRBD1 (5 bases). V lost 2 bases to trimming and J lost 2 bases, with 15 bases between them. CDR3 length: 16 residues. CDR1 is MNHEY, CDR2 SMNVEV, per germline (reference sequence). This chain's CDR3 is CASSLKSGTFNTEAFF. CDR3 nucleotides: TGTGCCAGCAGTTTAAAGTCAGGGACGTTCAACACTGAAGCTTTCTTT.

The V call is TRBV7-6, the J call TRBJ1-2, with D tentatively TRBD1 (5 bases). The CDR3 is 13 residues long. Looked up from germline, CDR1 is SGHVS and CDR2 is FNYEAQ. The ends were cut back, 2 bases at V and 9 bases at J, with 13 bases in the middle. For the CDR3, the DNA is TGTGCCAGCAGCTTATCTCCGGGGGATAGCTACACCTTC. Amino acid sequence: CASSLSPGDSYTF.

This chain connects TRBV12-5 to TRBJ1-6, with 8 bases aligning to TRBD1. Per the germline V gene, CDR1 is LGHNT and CDR2 is FRNRAP. V shed 6 bases, J shed 7 bases, and the junction held 8 bases outside the gene matches. The CDR3 runs to 15 residues. The CDR3 spells CASGRQGAGNSPLHF. CDR3 nucleotide sequence: TGTGCTAGTGGCCGCCAGGGGGCAGGGAATTCACCCCTCCACTTT.

V gene TRBV4-2 combines with J gene TRBJ2-7; D unresolved. The CDR3 totals 12 residues. V was trimmed by 1 base and J by 9 bases, leaving 10 bases between them. Per germline, CDR1 LGHNA and CDR2 YNFKEQ. This CDR3 reads CASSQVNGGQYF. CDR3 nucleotides: TGTGCCAGCAGCCAAGTAAATGGCGGGCAGTACTTC.

The chain carries TRBV5-1 and TRBJ1-5; D unresolved. V dropped 0 bases and J dropped 4 bases, with 17 bases sitting between them. The CDR3 sequence is 17 residues long. The germline V gene encodes CDR1 SGHRS and CDR2 YFSETQ. The CDR3 DNA is TGCGCCAGCAGCTTGGAGGGCCCAGGTGTCCGTAATCAGCCCCAGCATTTT. This gives the protein CASSLEGPGVRNQPQHF.

The chain joins TRBV27 to TRBJ1-1, with D possibly being TRBD1 (6 bases). Germline loops: CDR1 MNHEY, CDR2 SMNVEV (reference sequence). V lost 4 bases and J lost 0, with 18 bases in between. The CDR3 contains 17 residues. The CDR3 coding sequence is TGTGCCAGCAGTTCCATTAACGCGGACAGCATGAACACTGAAGCTTTCTTT. It codes for CASSSINADSMNTEAFF.

This clone was observed a single time. The rearrangement joins TRBV5-6 to TRBJ2-3; D remains unclear. Germline V CDR1 and CDR2: SGHDT, YYEEEE. Between the trimmed V and J ends, which lost 3 bases and 2 bases, there was a span of 7 bases. This CDR3 spans 13 amino acids. The CDR3 DNA reads TGTGCCAGCAGCTCGTCCTACACAGATACGCAGTATTTT. Protein product: CASSSSYTDTQYF. Complete variable domain (other parts from reference TRBV5-6 and TRBJ2-3): DAGVTQSPTHLIKTRGQQVTLRCSPKSGHDTVSWYQQALGQGPQFIFQYYEEEERQRGNFPDRFSGHQFPNYSSELNVNALLLGDSALYLCASSSSYTDTQYFGPGTRLTVL.

This chain connects TRBV27 to TRBJ1-1; D remains unclear. Trimming removed 6 bases at V and 0 bases at J, with 11 bases between. The CDR3 is 14 amino acids. Germline CDR1 MNHEY, CDR2 SMNVEV (reference sequence). CDR3 region: CASSLSPMNTEAFF. In DNA, the CDR3 is TGTGCCAGCAGCCTTTCTCCGATGAACACTGAAGCTTTCTTT.

V usage is TRBV7-2 and J usage is TRBJ1-1; 7 bases are shared with TRBD1. Germline V lookup: CDR1 SGHTA, CDR2 FQGNSA. This CDR3 has 16 amino acids. V gave up 5 bases and J gave up 4 bases; unmatched junction bases: 13. CDR3 in DNA: TGTGCCAGCAGCCCCCCGCCCCACAGGGGAGGCACTGAAGCTTTCTTT. Translation gives CASSPPPHRGGTEAFF. Full variable domain (rest looked up from reference TRBV7-2 and TRBJ1-1): GAGVSQSPSNKVTEKGKDVELRCDPISGHTALYWYRQSLGQGLEFLIYFQGNSAPDKSGLPSDRFSAERTGGSVSTLTIQRTQQEDSAVYLCASSPPPHRGGTEAFFGQGTRLTVV.

The chain joins TRBV27 to TRBJ2-3, with D hard to call. Per the germline V gene, CDR1 is MNHEY and CDR2 is SMNVEV (reference sequence). The CDR3 extends over 11 amino acids. V was cut by 8 bases and J by 5 bases, with 8 bases left in between. The CDR3 loop reads CASRAGDTQYF. The CDR3 DNA follows: TGTGCCAGCCGTGCAGGAGATACGCAGTATTTT.

The chain is built from TRBV7-9 and TRBJ2-7; 7 positions match TRBD2. The CDR3 is 16 residues long. The J segment lost 2 bases and the V segment lost 5 bases, leaving 12 bases of the junction unmatched. Germline CDR1 and CDR2: SEHNR and FQNEAQ (reference sequence). The CDR3 loop reads CASSKPSGEGPYEQYF. CDR3 nucleotides: TGTGCCAGCAGCAAACCTAGCGGAGAGGGCCCCTACGAGCAGTACTTC.

This clone was observed once. The chain couples TRBV4-3 to TRBJ1-3; D remains unclear. Germline CDR1 and CDR2: LGHNA and YSLEER. Trimming cost V 7 bases and J 0 bases, with 22 bases left between them. The CDR3 has 18 residues. The CDR3 DNA reads as TGCGCCAGCACTACTGCCCGAGATGACGGCAACTCTGGAAACACCATATATTTT. Residues: CASTTARDDGNSGNTIYF.

The gene calls are TRBV5-6 and TRBJ2-7; perhaps TRBD2 as D (5 bases). Looked up from germline, CDR1 is SGHDT and CDR2 is YYEEEE. The V gene lost 0 bases and the J gene lost 0 bases, with 10 bases spanning the gap. The CDR3 extends over 15 amino acids. CDR3 bases: TGTGCCAGCAGCTTGGACGGGATGCTCTCCTACGAGCAGTACTTC. The encoded protein is CASSLDGMLSYEQYF.

The genes are TRBV4-3 and TRBJ1-1; D possibly corresponds to TRBD1 (6 bases). The CDR3 contains 16 residues. Germline CDR1 is LGHNA and CDR2 is YSLEER. The V end was cut by 0 bases, the J end by 1 base, with 12 bases between. This chain's CDR3 is CASSQDGDTQNTEAFF. CDR3 sequence (DNA): TGCGCCAGCAGCCAAGATGGGGACACTCAGAACACTGAAGCTTTCTTT.